A selection of T cell receptor beta chains follows, all from one sample in a study of blood T cell repertoires in COVID-19. Only in-frame clones appear in the TCRdb table, and some are missing; sequencing was by immunoSEQ multiplex PCR. The sample contains roughly 220,000 clones, about 86% of which appear only once. Material: PBMCs or T cells enriched from blood (not recorded which). These receptors came from a woman aged 50 to 65 with acute COVID-19. The CDR3 runs from the conserved cysteine through the conserved F or W. The D gene is left open where the match is weak. The size of a clone is reported for some rows only, either as once, few or many, or as a class for expanded clones.

d_call | clone_size | j_call | v_call | cdr3_nt | cdr3_aa
- | - | TRBJ2-3 | TRBV9 | TGTGCCAGCAGCGAGTCTCTTCGGGGACTGAGCACAGATACGCAGTATTTT | CASSESLRGLSTDTQYF
- | - | TRBJ2-5 | TRBV6-5 | TGTGCCAGCAGCCCCGGACAGCTCCAAGAGACCCAGTACTTC | CASSPGQLQETQYF
TRBD2 | - | TRBJ2-1 | TRBV30 | TGTGCCTGGAGTGTAAGGGTGAGTCTAGCGGGATACAATGAGCAGTTCTTC | CAWSVRVSLAGYNEQFF
- | - | TRBJ2-4 | TRBV15 | TGTGCCACTCCGGGGAAGACCGAAGCCAAAAACATTCAGTACTTC | CATPGKTEAKNIQYF
TRBD2 | - | TRBJ2-1 | TRBV28 | TGTGCCAGCAGTTCTTCTAGCGGCCATAGCTCCTACAATGAGCAGTTCTTC | CASSSSSGHSSYNEQFF
- | - | TRBJ2-7 | TRBV7-9 | TGTGCCAGCAGCTTAGCGCGGACTGTGGGCGAGCAGTACTTC | CASSLARTVGEQYF
- | - | TRBJ2-7 | TRBV29-1 | TGCAGCGGCCATTGGGGCGCCGGGCAGTACTTC | CSGHWGAGQYF
- | - | TRBJ1-3 | TRBV5-4 | TGTGCCAGCAGCTTGGACAGAAGGACATTCGACGACGCCATATATTTT | CASSLDRRTFDDAIYF
- | - | TRBJ2-7 | TRBV11-2 | TGTGCCAGCAGCCCCACTGATGGCGAGCAGTACTTC | CASSPTDGEQYF
- | few | TRBJ1-1 | TRBV7-9 | TGTGCCAGCAGCCCCTGGGGGGGCCCGAACACTGAAGCTTTCTTT | CASSPWGGPNTEAFF
- | - | TRBJ2-3 | TRBV6-2/TRBV6-3 | TGTGCCAGCAGCCCCGGCTATAGCGGACCCACAGATACGCAGTATTTT | CASSPGYSGPTDTQYF
TRBD1 | - | TRBJ1-2 | TRBV10-3 | TGTGCCATCAACAGACAGGGAGTCTATGGCTACACCTTC | CAINRQGVYGYTF
- | once | TRBJ2-3 | TRBV27 | TGTGCCAGCAGTTTATGGGCAAGAGATACGCAGTATTTT | CASSLWARDTQYF
- | - | TRBJ1-2 | TRBV29-1 | TGCAGCGTCCAGACGGAGGGTGACTATGGCTACACCTTC | CSVQTEGDYGYTF
TRBD2 | - | TRBJ2-3 | TRBV19 | TGTGCCAGTAGTATAGCTCGACTAGCGGGAGGGACAGATACGCAGTATTTT | CASSIARLAGGTDTQYF
TRBD2 | - | TRBJ2-7 | TRBV7-9 | TGTGCCAGCAGCTCAACCAGCGGGAGTCGGTACGAGCAGTACTTC | CASSSTSGSRYEQYF
- | - | TRBJ2-3 | TRBV7-3 | TGTGCCAGCAGCCCCGAGCCCTTAGATACGCAGTATTTT | CASSPEPLDTQYF
- | - | TRBJ1-5 | TRBV27 | TGTGCCAGCAGTCCTGGGGGCAGAGGTGGTGCCTATAGCAATCAGCCCCAGCATTTT | CASSPGGRGGAYSNQPQHF
- | - | TRBJ1-2 | TRBV7-9 | TGTGCCAGCAGCTTAGCGGGTCGGAGTGGAGGCTACACCTTC | CASSLAGRSGGYTF
- | - | TRBJ1-5 | TRBV18 | TGTGCCAGCTCACCAGAGGTAGGGGATCAGCCCCAGCATTTT | CASSPEVGDQPQHF
- | - | TRBJ2-7 | TRBV28 | TGTGCCAGCAGTTCCTTACTCCTGACAGAGATCTACGAGCAGTACTTC | CASSSLLLTEIYEQYF
- | once | TRBJ2-2 | TRBV7-9 | TGTGCCAGCCCCGCATCGGTAAACACCGGGGAGCTGTTTTTT | CASPASVNTGELFF
- | - | TRBJ2-1 | TRBV27 | TGTGCCAGCAGAGGGGGAATCTCCTACAATGAGCAGTTCTTC | CASRGGISYNEQFF
TRBD2 | - | TRBJ2-3 | TRBV9 | TGTGCCAGCAGCGTAGATGGTAGCGGGTTCACAGATACGCAGTATTTT | CASSVDGSGFTDTQYF